Listed below are T cell receptor beta chains from one sample, sequenced in a study of blood T cell repertoires in COVID-19. The repertoire was sequenced with immunoSEQ multiplex PCR; TCRdb's copy has only in-frame clones and lacks some. This table has around 700,000 clones, 85% to 90% appearing once. Sequencing used peripheral blood. Receptor source: a woman aged 18-29 years with acute or convalescent COVID-19. Both conserved end residues are part of each CDR3. A D gene is named only where the DNA matches it firmly. Clone sizes are given selectively: once, few, many, or a class where the clone is expanded.

CDR3	DNA	size	J	D	V
CASSLEAPTSGGAYEQYF	TGTGCCAGCAGCTTAGAAGCCCCTACTAGCGGGGGTGCCTACGAGCAGTACTTC	.	TRBJ2-7	TRBD2	TRBV11-2
CASSPHLTGVRQPQHF	TGTGCCAGCAGTCCGCACCTTACAGGGGTACGGCAGCCCCAGCATTTT	.	TRBJ1-5	TRBD1	TRBV2
CASRGGPPDGYTF	TGCGCCAGCAGGGGAGGGCCTCCAGATGGCTACACCTTC	.	TRBJ1-2	.	TRBV10-2
CASRFISNQPQHF	TGTGCCAGCAGGTTCATTAGCAATCAGCCCCAGCATTTT	.	TRBJ1-5	.	TRBV6-6
CASTSSVIYNEQFF	TGTGCCAGCACCTCCTCAGTGATCTACAATGAGCAGTTCTTC	few	TRBJ2-1	.	TRBV7-2
CASSLPGQGADTQYF	TGTGCCAGCAGCTTGCCGGGACAGGGCGCAGATACGCAGTATTTT	.	TRBJ2-3	TRBD1	TRBV5-8
CASRLTSGSTPSEQFF	TGTGCCAGCAGACTTACTAGCGGTTCGACCCCCTCAGAGCAGTTCTTC	.	TRBJ2-1	TRBD2	TRBV7-3
CASSLGEHTQYF	TGTGCCAGCAGCTTGGGAGAGCATACGCAGTATTTT	.	TRBJ2-3	.	TRBV5-6
CATSDGLAGTEAFF	TGTGCCACCAGTGATGGACTCGCGGGCACTGAAGCTTTCTTT	.	TRBJ1-1	.	TRBV24-1
CASSPTDGIGNTIYF	TGCGCCAGCAGTCCCACGGACGGGATCGGAAACACCATATATTTT	few	TRBJ1-3	.	TRBV5-1
CASRIRDRGLQPQHF	TGTGCCAGTAGGATCAGGGACAGGGGGCTTCAGCCCCAGCATTTT	.	TRBJ1-5	TRBD1	TRBV19
CASNQDRGLNTEAFF	TGTGCCAGCAATCAGGACAGGGGACTGAACACTGAAGCTTTCTTT	.	TRBJ1-1	TRBD1	TRBV6-5
CASSWTGAYGYTF	TGTGCCAGCAGTTGGACAGGTGCCTATGGCTACACCTTC	.	TRBJ1-2	TRBD1	TRBV27
CASSLYDLANYGYTF	TGTGCCAGCAGCCTATATGACTTAGCTAACTATGGCTACACCTTC	.	TRBJ1-2	.	TRBV5-6
CATSRSTGSYGYTF	TGTGCCACCAGCAGATCGACAGGAAGCTATGGCTACACCTTC	.	TRBJ1-2	.	TRBV15
CASSLVRQGASEQYF	TGTGCCAGCAGCTTAGTTCGGCAGGGGGCGAGCGAGCAGTACTTC	.	TRBJ2-7	TRBD1	TRBV7-2
CASSVGLLGEGELFF	TGTGCCAGCAGCGTAGGACTCCTCGGGGAAGGGGAGCTGTTTTTT	.	TRBJ2-2	.	TRBV9
CASSMGRENTEAFF	TGTGCCAGTAGTATGGGCAGGGAGAACACTGAAGCTTTCTTT	.	TRBJ1-1	.	TRBV19
CAIGVGLGNTIYF	TGTGCCATCGGGGTGGGTCTCGGAAACACCATATATTTT	few	TRBJ1-3	.	TRBV12-3/TRBV12-4
CASSLPGQGSIQYF	TGTGCCAGCAGCCTCCCCGGACAGGGGTCCATTCAGTACTTC	.	TRBJ2-4	TRBD1	TRBV9
CASSRQRTYEQYF	TGTGCCAGCAGTAGACAGAGAACTTACGAGCAGTACTTC	.	TRBJ2-7	.	TRBV2
CASSYQGATFF	TGTGCCAGCAGTTACCAGGGGGCAACTTTCTTT	.	TRBJ1-1	TRBD1	TRBV6-5
CASSRTGSSGNTIYF	TGTGCCAGCAGCAGGACAGGCAGCTCTGGAAACACCATATATTTT	.	TRBJ1-3	TRBD1	TRBV13
CASSIGGLGTEAFF	TGTGCCAGTAGTATTGGAGGGTTAGGCACTGAAGCTTTCTTT	.	TRBJ1-1	.	TRBV19
CASSPRLPRGQGDYGYTF	TGTGCCAGCAGCCCGCGATTACCAAGGGGGCAGGGTGACTATGGCTACACCTTC	few	TRBJ1-2	TRBD1	TRBV9
CASSPRGDPKNTEAFF	TGTGCCAGCAGCCCCAGGGGGGACCCGAAGAACACTGAAGCTTTCTTT	few	TRBJ1-1	TRBD1	TRBV9
CAANRDKKAYATNEKLFF	TGTGCCGCGAACCGGGACAAGAAAGCCTATGCAACTAATGAAAAACTGTTTTTT	.	TRBJ1-4	.	TRBV24-1
CASSYRGNYYGYTF	TGTGCCAGCAGTTACAGGGGGAACTACTATGGCTACACCTTC	.	TRBJ1-2	TRBD1	TRBV6-4
CASSGRTGVIGDTEAFF	TGCGCCAGCAGCGGGAGGACAGGGGTCATAGGGGACACTGAAGCTTTCTTT	.	TRBJ1-1	TRBD1	TRBV5-1
CAWTSGGRYGYTF	TGTGCCTGGACGTCAGGGGGTAGATATGGCTACACCTTC	once	TRBJ1-2	TRBD1	TRBV30
CAISPQGAKGMNTEAFF	TGTGCCATCAGCCCCCAGGGGGCCAAAGGCATGAACACTGAAGCTTTCTTT	.	TRBJ1-1	TRBD1	TRBV10-3
CASSLGQGFAYEQYF	TGTGCCAGCAGTTTAGGACAGGGATTCGCCTACGAGCAGTACTTC	.	TRBJ2-7	TRBD1	TRBV27
CASSPSGHPNTEAFF	TGTGCCAGCTCACCAAGTGGACACCCGAACACTGAAGCTTTCTTT	.	TRBJ1-1	.	TRBV18
CASSIQRGRDTQYF	TGTGCCAGTAGTATCCAGCGGGGGAGAGATACGCAGTATTTT	.	TRBJ2-3	TRBD2	TRBV19
CASWRDRGFLAAFF	TGTGCCAGCTGGAGGGACAGGGGGTTCTTAGCGGCTTTCTTT	.	TRBJ1-1	TRBD1	TRBV5-8
CASSLSGEMGAFF	TGCGCCAGCAGCTTGTCGGGGGAGATGGGAGCTTTCTTT	.	TRBJ1-1	.	TRBV5-1
CAWSELGGYGYTF	TGTGCCTGGAGTGAGCTCGGTGGCTATGGCTACACCTTC	.	TRBJ1-2	.	TRBV30
CASTMGGSSEKLFF	TGTGCCAGCACCATGGGGGGGTCAAGCGAAAAACTGTTTTTT	once	TRBJ1-4	.	TRBV5-5
CASSARGGLAYNEQFF	TGTGCCAGCAGCGCCCGGGGGGGGCTCGCCTACAATGAGCAGTTCTTC	.	TRBJ2-1	TRBD2	TRBV7-2
CASSLDSGADSSYNEQFF	TGTGCCAGCAGCTTAGACTCAGGGGCCGATAGCTCCTACAATGAGCAGTTCTTC	.	TRBJ2-1	.	TRBV11-2
CSASTFAEEGTDTQYF	TGCAGTGCTAGTACTTTCGCGGAGGAGGGCACAGATACGCAGTATTTT	.	TRBJ2-3	.	TRBV20-1
CASSFGTGWTEAFF	TGTGCCAGCAGTTTTGGGACAGGGTGGACTGAAGCTTTCTTT	.	TRBJ1-1	TRBD1	TRBV28
CATSGGPEGAPGNYGYTF	TGTGCCACCAGTGGGGGCCCCGAGGGGGCCCCTGGTAACTATGGCTACACCTTC	.	TRBJ1-2	TRBD1	TRBV24-1
CASSYLEGWETQYF	TGTGCCAGCAGTTACTTGGAGGGGTGGGAGACCCAGTACTTC	.	TRBJ2-5	.	TRBV6-6
CASSSEQDSYGYTF	TGCGCCAGCAGCTCGGAGCAGGACTCCTATGGCTACACCTTC	.	TRBJ1-2	.	TRBV5-1
CASTSRDRGGDLNEQFF	TGTGCCAGCACCTCTAGGGACCGGGGGGGCGACTTAAATGAGCAGTTCTTC	.	TRBJ2-1	TRBD2	TRBV3-1/TRBV3-2
CASSQGLLSYEQYF	TGCGCCAGCAGCCAAGGACTGCTCTCCTACGAGCAGTACTTC	.	TRBJ2-7	.	TRBV4-1
CATSDTDRSNQPQHF	TGTGCCACCAGTGACACCGACAGGAGCAATCAGCCCCAGCATTTT	.	TRBJ1-5	.	TRBV24-1
CASSLMDRAYEQYF	TGCGCCAGCAGCTTGATGGACAGAGCATACGAGCAGTACTTC	.	TRBJ2-7	.	TRBV5-1
CASSQDKATSYEQYF	TGTGCCAGCAGCCAGGACAAGGCGACATCCTACGAGCAGTACTTC	.	TRBJ2-7	.	TRBV27
CASSEGGGGLAGHSYNEQFF	TGCGCCAGCAGTGAGGGGGGTGGGGGACTAGCGGGACACTCCTACAATGAGCAGTTCTTC	once	TRBJ2-1	TRBD2	TRBV10-2
CASSSPDRAHYEQYF	TGTGCCAGCAGTTCACCCGACAGGGCCCACTACGAGCAGTACTTC	.	TRBJ2-7	TRBD1	TRBV7-6